This TCR beta chain was sequenced during a study of low-dose radiotherapy and immunotherapy resistance in tumors. Whole-study context: Doses of 0.5 Gy per fraction every 2 weeks, totaling 6.5 Gy, went to Cohort 1.

As for time point: after trial treatment. Treatment: LDRT plus nivolumab, ipilimumab, low-dose cyclophosphamide and aspirin (RACIN trial). The therapy administered to donors comprised nivolumab, ipilimumab, aspirin, low-dose cyclophosphamide and low-dose radiotherapy. Both TCRalpha and TCRbeta chains were reverse transcribed with V-gene-specific primers. A constant-region primer paired with the V-primer adapter amplified TCRs over approximately 19 PCR cycles. TCRdb called the reads again in MiXCR, with one record for every CDR3 protein. The top ten hold approximately 1.5% of the sample, which has about 84,000 distinct CDR3 sequences, under 20% seen once. This clonotype was seen at least ten times. The material sequenced was PBMCs, taken after low-dose radiotherapy plus immunotherapy. The sequence came from a male donor with prostate cancer.

In DNA, the CDR3 is TGTGCCAGCAGCCGAGGGGTAGACCGTGAAGCTTTCTTT. This codes for CASSRGVDREAFF. This chain connects TRBV7-2 to TRBJ1-1, with D perhaps TRBD1 (5 bases). CDR1 and CDR2 (germline): SGHTA, FQGNSA. V was shortened by 5 bases and J by 7 bases, with 14 bases between the two germline ends. This CDR3 has 13 residues.